This T cell receptor beta chain was observed in a study of T cell responses to AZD1222 COVID-19 vaccine. On this clone itself: The antigen remains unidentified.

V was trimmed by 5 bases and J by 7 bases, leaving 17 bases between them. The CDR3 extends over 15 amino acids. Germline V lookup: CDR1 SGHTA, CDR2 FQGTGA. Study observations and caveats: Nearly half of spike-specific TCRs reportedly go after variant regions that carry no mutations.

Here immunoSEQ multiplex PCR was the method, and the copy in TCRdb shows in-frame clones only, minus some. The repertoire holds 150,000 to 200,000 clones, with 80% to 95% as singletons. The chain recombines TRBV7-3 with TRBJ2-2, with a tentative D call TRBD2 (5 bases). The source is an adult who received the AZD1222 COVID-19 vaccine. This specimen was peripheral blood, taken 28 days after the second AZD1222 dose. CDR3 protein: CASSGGGLGGGELFF. CDR3 DNA sequence: TGTGCCAGCAGCGGAGGAGGTCTTGGTGGCGGGGAGCTGTTTTTT.